Below, 14 T cell receptor beta chains from the same sample are listed, as sequenced in a study of immune characteristics of hereditary and idiopathic chronic pancreatitis. Chronic pancreatitis tissue was collected during total pancreatectomy with islet autotransplantation. Clones were sequenced by immunoSEQ multiplex PCR, and TCRdb holds only the in-frame ones, with some missing. The sample yields several thousand clones, approximately 70% seen once. Sequenced material: pancreas tissue with hereditary chronic pancreatitis. The receptors derive from a human donor with chronic pancreatitis.

This clone was counted a few times. This chain connects TRBV7-9 to TRBJ1-4; D gene ambiguous. Between the trimmed V and J ends, which lost 1 base and 5 bases, there was a span of 14 bases. CDR3 length equals 16 residues. Per the germline V gene, CDR1 is SEHNR and CDR2 is FQNEAQ (reference sequence). The CDR3 nucleotides read TGTGCCAGCAGCTTAGTAAGCGGGCCGAAGAATGAAAAACTGTTTTTT. This sequence encodes CASSLVSGPKNEKLFF.

The J gene is TRBJ2-7, the V gene TRBV5-4; possible D gene TRBD2, 5 bases. This CDR3 is 13 amino acids long. Germline CDR1 and CDR2: SGHNT and YYREEE (reference sequence). Trimming pared 2 bases from V and 5 bases from J, leaving 11 bases between. The CDR3 reads CASSFEGYDEQYF. The CDR3 DNA reads TGTGCCAGCAGCTTCGAGGGTTACGACGAGCAGTACTTC.

V and J are TRBV4-3 and TRBJ1-1, with D possibly TRBD1 on 6 matching bases. V was shortened by 3 bases and J by 0 bases, with 11 bases between the two germline ends. This CDR3 spans 15 amino acids. Germline-derived CDR1 and CDR2 are LGHNA and YSLEER. CDR3 loop: CASSQNRALNTEAFF. Written as DNA, the CDR3 is TGCGCCAGCAGCCAGAACAGGGCCTTGAACACTGAAGCTTTCTTT.

This clone was counted a single time. The V gene is TRBV5-1, the J gene TRBJ2-7; 9 nucleotides agree with TRBD1. V trimming: 4 bases; J trimming: 4 bases; junction bases outside the gene matches: 6. The germline V gene has CDR1 SGHRS and CDR2 YFSETQ. There are 14 residues in the CDR3. The DNA for the CDR3 is TGCGCCAGCAGCCCCGCCGGGACAGGGTACGAGCAGTACGTC. It encodes CASSPAGTGYEQYV.

This chain connects TRBV19 to TRBJ2-1, with D perhaps TRBD2 (5 bases). V lost 3 bases, J lost 5 bases, and 11 bases lay in between. The germline V gene has CDR1 LNHDA and CDR2 SQIVND (reference sequence). This CDR3 spans 14 amino acids. The CDR3 DNA sequence: TGTGCCAGTAGTATCGAGATAGCGAACAATGAGCAGTTCTTC. Its translation: CASSIEIANNEQFF.

The genes are TRBV27 and TRBJ2-3; D unresolved. CDR1 is MNHEY and CDR2 is SMNVEV in the germline V gene (reference sequence). Trimming cost V 2 bases and J 3 bases, with 6 bases left between them. There are 13 residues in the CDR3. The CDR3 here is CASSLAATDTQYF. CDR3 DNA: TGTGCCAGCAGTTTAGCAGCGACAGATACGCAGTATTTT.

The rearrangement links TRBV6-5 to TRBJ2-3; D unclear. V lost 7 bases, J lost 0 bases, and 8 bases lay in between. Germline CDR1 reads MNHEY; CDR2 reads SVGAGI. The CDR3 contains 13 residues. In DNA, the CDR3 is TGTGCCAGCACGAAGCAGAGCACAGATACGCAGTATTTT. Its protein product is CASTKQSTDTQYF.

The chain combines TRBV19 with TRBJ1-2; D may be TRBD1 (6 bases). The V and J ends lost 2 bases and 6 bases respectively, with 10 bases between them. Per germline, CDR1 LNHDA and CDR2 SQIVND (reference sequence). The CDR3 has 13 residues. CDR3 in amino acids: CASSIRTVDGYTF. CDR3 nucleotide sequence: TGTGCCAGTAGTATAAGGACAGTAGATGGCTACACCTTC. Drawing the rest from reference TRBV19 and TRBJ1-2, the complete variable domain is DGGITQSPKYLFRKEGQNVTLSCEQNLNHDAMYWYRQDPGQGLRLIYYSQIVNDFQKGDIAEGYSVSREKKESFPLTVTSAQKNPTAFYLCASSIRTVDGYTFGSGTRLTVV.

The chain has TRBV4-2 and TRBJ2-3; 10 bases align to TRBD2. This CDR3 is built from 16 residues. From germline, CDR1 is LGHNA and CDR2 YNFKEQ. V shed 0 bases and J 4 bases; nucleotides not matched to a gene: 4. The CDR3 region has the DNA TGTGCCAGCAGCCAAGATCGGAGCGGGGGGGCAGATACGCAGTATTTT. Protein sequence: CASSQDRSGGADTQYF.

CDR3 residues: CASSRLGNSYNEQFF. CDR3 DNA: TGTGCCAGCAGCCGCCTAGGAAACTCCTACAATGAGCAGTTCTTC. This rearrangement joins TRBV14 to TRBJ2-1; the D is unclear. Trimming stripped 4 bases from V and 0 bases from J, with 10 bases between. From germline, CDR1 is SGHDN and CDR2 FVKESK. The CDR3 totals 15 residues.

This clone was seen more than once but under ten times. V usage is TRBV5-1 and J usage is TRBJ2-1, with D perhaps TRBD2 (7 bases). The CDR3 covers 16 residues. CDR1 and CDR2 (germline): SGHRS, YFSETQ. The ends were cut back, 0 bases at V and 8 bases at J, with 18 bases in the middle. The CDR3 reads CASSLVPGGPRYEQFF. For the CDR3, the DNA is TGCGCCAGCAGCTTGGTTCCCGGGGGGCCCCGCTATGAGCAGTTCTTC. The full variable domain, its missing parts supplied by reference TRBV5-1 and TRBJ2-1, is KAGVTQTPRYLIKTRGQQVTLSCSPISGHRSVSWYQQTPGQGLQFLFEYFSETQRNKGNFPGRFSGRQFSNSRSEMNVSTLELGDSALYLCASSLVPGGPRYEQFFGPGTRLTVL.

The gene calls are TRBV6-5 and TRBJ1-2; the D gene is possibly TRBD1 (5 bases). Germline V gene lookup returns CDR1 MNHEY and CDR2 SVGAGI. Trimming removed 0 bases at V and 4 bases at J, with 9 bases between. This CDR3 has 14 residues. This chain's CDR3 is CASSYSGASYGYTF. CDR3 nucleotides: TGTGCCAGCAGTTACTCTGGGGCGAGCTATGGCTACACCTTC.

The chain has TRBV27 and TRBJ2-1; D gene uncertain. Trimming took off 6 bases at V and 1 base at J, with 10 bases between the two ends. This CDR3 is 14 amino acids long. The germline V gene has CDR1 MNHEY and CDR2 SMNVEV (reference sequence). CDR3 nucleotides: TGTGCCAGCAGGGCCGAGACTTCCTACAATGAGCAGTTCTTC. It translates to CASRAETSYNEQFF.

This chain uses TRBV7-6 with TRBJ2-7; D is uncertain. The germline V gene encodes CDR1 SGHVS and CDR2 FNYEAQ. CDR3 length equals 12 residues. The V end was cut by 1 base, the J end by 5 bases, with 6 bases between. CDR3 DNA: TGTGCCAGCAGCTTAGGTCGGAACGAGCAGTACTTC. The encoded protein is CASSLGRNEQYF.